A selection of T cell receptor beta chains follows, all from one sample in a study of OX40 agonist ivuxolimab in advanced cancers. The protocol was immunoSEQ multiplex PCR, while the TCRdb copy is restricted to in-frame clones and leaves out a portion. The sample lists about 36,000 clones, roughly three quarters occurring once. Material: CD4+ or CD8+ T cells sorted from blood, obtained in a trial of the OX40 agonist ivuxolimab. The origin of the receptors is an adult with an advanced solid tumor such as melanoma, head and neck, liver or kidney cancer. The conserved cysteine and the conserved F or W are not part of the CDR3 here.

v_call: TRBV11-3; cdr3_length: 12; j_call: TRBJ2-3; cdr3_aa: ASSLGEGPDTQY
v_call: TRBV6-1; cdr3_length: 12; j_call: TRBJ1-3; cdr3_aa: ASSRQGPVDTIY
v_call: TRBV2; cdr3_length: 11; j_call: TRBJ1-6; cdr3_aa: ARGQGVDSPLH
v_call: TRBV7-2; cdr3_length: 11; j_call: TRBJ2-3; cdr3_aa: ASSGRDRDTQY
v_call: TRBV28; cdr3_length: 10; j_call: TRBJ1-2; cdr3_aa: ASSFLNYGYT
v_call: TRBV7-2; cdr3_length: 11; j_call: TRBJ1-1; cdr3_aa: ASSLGGGERAF
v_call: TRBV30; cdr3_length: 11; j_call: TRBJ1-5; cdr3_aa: AWRDRGLGPQH
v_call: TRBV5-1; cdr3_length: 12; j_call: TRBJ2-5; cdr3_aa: ASWPGGAEKTQY
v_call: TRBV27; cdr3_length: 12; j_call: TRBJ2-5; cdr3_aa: ANKTGGLQETQY
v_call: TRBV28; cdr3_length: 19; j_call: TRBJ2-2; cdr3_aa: ASSLPYFLTSGRRNTGELF
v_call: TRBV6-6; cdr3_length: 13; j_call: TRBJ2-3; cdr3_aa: ASRLTGTSADTQY
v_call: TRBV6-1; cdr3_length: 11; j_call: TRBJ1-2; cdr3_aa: ASSGDRVIGYT
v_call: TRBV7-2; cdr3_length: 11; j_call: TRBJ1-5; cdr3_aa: ASSLDGNQPQH
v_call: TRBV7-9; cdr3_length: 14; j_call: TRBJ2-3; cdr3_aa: ASSRPQVRGTDTQY
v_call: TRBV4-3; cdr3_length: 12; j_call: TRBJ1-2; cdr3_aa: TSSQIGTASGYT
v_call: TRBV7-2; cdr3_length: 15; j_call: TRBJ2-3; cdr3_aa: ASSLGLTTSRTDTQY
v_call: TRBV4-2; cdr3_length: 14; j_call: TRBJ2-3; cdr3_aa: ASSQQGTPLGDTQY
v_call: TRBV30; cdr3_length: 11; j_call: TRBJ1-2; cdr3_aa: AWSADTNYGYT
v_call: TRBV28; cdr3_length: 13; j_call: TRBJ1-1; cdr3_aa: ASSLPGTGRTEAF
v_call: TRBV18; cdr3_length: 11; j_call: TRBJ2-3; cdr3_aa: ASSPPSTDTQY
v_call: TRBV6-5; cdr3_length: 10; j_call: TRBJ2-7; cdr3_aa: ASSDRGLEQY
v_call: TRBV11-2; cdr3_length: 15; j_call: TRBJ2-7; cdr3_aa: ASSLGVVGWASYEQY
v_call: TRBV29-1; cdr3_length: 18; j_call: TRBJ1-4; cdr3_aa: SPTRVLGANNPATNEKLF
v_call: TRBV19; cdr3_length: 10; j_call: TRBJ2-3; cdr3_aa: ASSFTRGAQY
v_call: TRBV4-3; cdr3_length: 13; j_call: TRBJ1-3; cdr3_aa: ASSQDLQLRNTIY
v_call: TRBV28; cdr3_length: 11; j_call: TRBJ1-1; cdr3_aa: ASRGPINTEAF
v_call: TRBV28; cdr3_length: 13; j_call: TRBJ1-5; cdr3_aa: ATQGGGIINQPQH
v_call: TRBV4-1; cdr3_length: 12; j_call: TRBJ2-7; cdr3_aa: ASSRRGGDDEQY
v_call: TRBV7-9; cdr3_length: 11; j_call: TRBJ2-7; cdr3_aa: ASRLRTGDEQY
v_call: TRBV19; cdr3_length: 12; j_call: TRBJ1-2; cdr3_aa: ASSMSRGGYGYT
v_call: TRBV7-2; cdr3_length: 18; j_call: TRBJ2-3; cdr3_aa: ASSLAAASGRAGMGDTQY
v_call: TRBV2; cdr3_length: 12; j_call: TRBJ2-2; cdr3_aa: ASRGQGGTGELF
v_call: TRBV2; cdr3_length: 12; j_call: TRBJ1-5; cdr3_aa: ASSVDRGNQPQH
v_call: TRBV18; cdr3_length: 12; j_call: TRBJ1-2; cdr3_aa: ASSPRFEERGYT
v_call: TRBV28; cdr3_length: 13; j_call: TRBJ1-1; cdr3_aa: ASSPAGALNTEAF
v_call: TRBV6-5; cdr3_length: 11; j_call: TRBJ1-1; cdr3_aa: ASSWTGGTEAF
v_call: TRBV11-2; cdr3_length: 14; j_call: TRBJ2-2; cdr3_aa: ASSRVTGLASGELF
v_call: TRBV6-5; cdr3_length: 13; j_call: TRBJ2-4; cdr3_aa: ASSPQGLKGNIQY
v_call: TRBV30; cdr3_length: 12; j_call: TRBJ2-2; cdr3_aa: ALWDRSYSGELF
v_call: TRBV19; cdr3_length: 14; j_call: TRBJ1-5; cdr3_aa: ASSIGAGYMDQPQH
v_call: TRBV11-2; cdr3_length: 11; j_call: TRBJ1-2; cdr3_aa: ASSGQMNYGYT
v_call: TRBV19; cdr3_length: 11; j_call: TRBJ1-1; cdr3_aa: ASGGAKNTEAF
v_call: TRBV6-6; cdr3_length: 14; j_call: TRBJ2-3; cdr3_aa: ASSYSGGRASDTQY
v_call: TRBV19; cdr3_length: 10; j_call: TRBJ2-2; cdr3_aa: ASRVFPGELF
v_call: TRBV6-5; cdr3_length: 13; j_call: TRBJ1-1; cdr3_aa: ASSYSRGGGTEAF
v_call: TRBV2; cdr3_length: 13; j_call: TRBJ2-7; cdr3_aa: ASRRPGQGSYEQY
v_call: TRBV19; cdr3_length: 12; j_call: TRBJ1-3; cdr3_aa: ASSTGTGSDTIY
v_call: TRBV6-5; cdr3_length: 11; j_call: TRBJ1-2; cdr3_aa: ASSPLRSYGYT
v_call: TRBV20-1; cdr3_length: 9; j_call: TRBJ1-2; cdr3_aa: SAKQGGGYT
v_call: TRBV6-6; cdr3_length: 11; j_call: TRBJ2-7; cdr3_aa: ASSATGLYEQY
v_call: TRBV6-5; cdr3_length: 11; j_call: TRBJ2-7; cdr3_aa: ASRLAVSYEQY
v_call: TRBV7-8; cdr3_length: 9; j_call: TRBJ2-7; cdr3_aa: ASSGLGEQY
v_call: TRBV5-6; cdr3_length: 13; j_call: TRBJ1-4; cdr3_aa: ASSFPTGANEKLF
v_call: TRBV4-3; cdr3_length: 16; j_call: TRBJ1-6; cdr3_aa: ASSQELLRKGGGSPLH
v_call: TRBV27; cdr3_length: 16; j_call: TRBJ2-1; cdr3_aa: ASSLRVRMAIPHNEQF
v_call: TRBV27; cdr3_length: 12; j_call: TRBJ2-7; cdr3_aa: ASSYLAGTYEQY